This TCR beta chain was observed in a study of siplizumab effects on memory and regulatory T cells. Notes on the study in general: It was never confirmed that proliferating Tregs from siplizumab cultures were suppressive.

The CDR3 sequence is 13 residues long. V lost 11 bases and J lost 0, with 10 bases in between. Germline V CDR1 and CDR2: ENHRY, SYGVKD. On this clone itself: The antigen remains undetermined.

Some clones are missing from TCRdb's copy, which holds only in-frame ones; the method was immunoSEQ multiplex PCR. The table records approximately 100,000 clones, approximately 90% of them present only once. Sequencing used Tregs sorted from blood. The origin of this receptor is a human donor in good health. V gene TRBV10-3 combines with J gene TRBJ1-4; D perhaps matches TRBD1 (5 bases). CDR3 bases: TGTGCCGTGGGGGGGGCAACTAATGAAAAACTGTTTTTT. It is translated as CAVGGATNEKLFF.